This entry describes one T cell receptor (beta chain). This record comes from a study of a mutant IDH1 vaccine in newly diagnosed glioma. Sample time point: baseline, week 1 (first vaccination visit). Treatment of the sample: pre-vaccination baseline after standard-of-care therapy. TCRdb's table, derived via immunoSEQ multiplex PCR, lists solely in-frame clones and lacks some. The top ten hold approximately 4.3% of the sample, which has over 55,000 clones, about four fifths seen once. Here the sequenced sample was peripheral blood mononuclear cells (PBMCs), taken from a glioma patient treated with radiotherapy, temozolomide or both. The TCR sequence derives from a woman younger than 35 with glioma. Some clones in this sample may be carry-over from other donors' samples.

The CDR3 DNA reads as TGTGCCAGCTCCCCGACTAGCAACAATGAGCAGTTCTTC. Encoded protein: CASSPTSNNEQFF. The chain links TRBV18 to TRBJ2-1; TRBD2 matches 7 bases. Germline CDR1 is KGHSH and CDR2 is LQKENI. Germline trimming cut 6 bases from V and 5 bases from J; bases unmatched to any gene: 4. The CDR3 has 13 amino acids.